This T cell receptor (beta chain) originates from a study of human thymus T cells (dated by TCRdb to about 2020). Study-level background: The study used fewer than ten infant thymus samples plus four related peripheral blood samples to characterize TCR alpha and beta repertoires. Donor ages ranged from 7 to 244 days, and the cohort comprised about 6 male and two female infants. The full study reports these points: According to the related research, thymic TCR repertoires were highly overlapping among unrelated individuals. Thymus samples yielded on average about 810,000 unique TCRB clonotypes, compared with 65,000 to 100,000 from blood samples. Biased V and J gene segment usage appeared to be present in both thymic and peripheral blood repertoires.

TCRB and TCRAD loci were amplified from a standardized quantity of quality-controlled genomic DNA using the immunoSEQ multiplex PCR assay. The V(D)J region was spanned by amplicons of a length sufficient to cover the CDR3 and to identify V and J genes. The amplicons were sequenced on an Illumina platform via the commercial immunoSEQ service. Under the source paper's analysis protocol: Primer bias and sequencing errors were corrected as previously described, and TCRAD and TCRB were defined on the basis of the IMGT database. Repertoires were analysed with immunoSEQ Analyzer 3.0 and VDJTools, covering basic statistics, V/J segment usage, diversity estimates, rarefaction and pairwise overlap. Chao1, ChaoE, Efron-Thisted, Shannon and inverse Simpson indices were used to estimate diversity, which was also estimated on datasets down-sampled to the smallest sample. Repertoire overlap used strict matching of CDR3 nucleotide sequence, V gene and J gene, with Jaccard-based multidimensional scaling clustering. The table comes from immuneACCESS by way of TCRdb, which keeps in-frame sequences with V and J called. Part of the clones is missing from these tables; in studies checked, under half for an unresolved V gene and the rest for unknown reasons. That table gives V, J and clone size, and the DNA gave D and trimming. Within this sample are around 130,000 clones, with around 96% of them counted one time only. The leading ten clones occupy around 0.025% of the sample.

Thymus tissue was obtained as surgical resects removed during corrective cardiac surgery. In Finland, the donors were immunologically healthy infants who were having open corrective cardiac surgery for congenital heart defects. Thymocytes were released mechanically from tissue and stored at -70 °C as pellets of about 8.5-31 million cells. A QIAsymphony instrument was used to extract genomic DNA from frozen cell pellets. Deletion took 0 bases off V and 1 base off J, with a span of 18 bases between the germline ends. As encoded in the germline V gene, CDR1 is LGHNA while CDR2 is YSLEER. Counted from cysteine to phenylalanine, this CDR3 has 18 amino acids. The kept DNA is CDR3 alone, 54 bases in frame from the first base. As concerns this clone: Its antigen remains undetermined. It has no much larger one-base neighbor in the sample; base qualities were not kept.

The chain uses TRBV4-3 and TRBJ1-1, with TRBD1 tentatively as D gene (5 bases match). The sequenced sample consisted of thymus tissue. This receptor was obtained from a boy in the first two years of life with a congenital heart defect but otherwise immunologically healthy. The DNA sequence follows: TGCGCCAGCAGCCAAGAGGATTCTTTAGGGACGGGGAACACTGAAGCTTTCTTT. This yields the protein CASSQEDSLGTGNTEAFF.